This is a list of T cell receptor beta chains from one sample in a study of radiation and T cells in renal cell carcinoma. The data were produced by immunoSEQ multiplex PCR, yet TCRdb's version contains in-frame clones alone and is incomplete. The sample lists around 170,000 clones, around 89% occurring once. The sample consisted of blood, taken from a patient whose treatment included radiotherapy and nephrectomy. The receptor source for this set is a woman in her forties or fifties with renal cell carcinoma. Both conserved end residues are part of each CDR3. A D gene is named only where the DNA matches it firmly. Rows may omit the clone size; those that give it use once, few, many or a size class.

size	J	D	V	CDR3	DNA
NA	TRBJ2-3	NA	TRBV7-2	CASSLAQEATW	TGTGCCAGCAGCTTAGCGCAAGAAGCCACTTGG
NA	TRBJ2-1	TRBD1	TRBV4-1	CASSQAGQGPSYNEQFF	TGCGCCAGCAGCCAGGCGGGACAGGGGCCCTCCTACAATGAGCAGTTCTTC
NA	TRBJ1-1	NA	TRBV5-8	CASSPGWDSRGDTEAFF	TGTGCCAGCAGCCCCGGTTGGGACTCAAGGGGTGATACTGAAGCTTTCTTT
NA	TRBJ1-1	NA	TRBV4-3	CASSLQGRPDTEAFF	TGCGCCAGCAGCCTCCAGGGGAGGCCCGACACTGAAGCTTTCTTT
NA	TRBJ1-2	TRBD1	TRBV13	CASSLRTGTALAFGYTF	TGTGCCAGCAGCCTTAGGACAGGAACGGCCTTAGCCTTTGGCTACACCTTC
NA	TRBJ1-2	NA	TRBV6-4	CASSDSGQINYGYTF	TGTGCCAGCAGTGACTCTGGACAGATTAACTATGGCTACACCTTC
NA	TRBJ2-7	NA	TRBV7-2	CASSLAMREQYF	TGTGCCAGCAGCTTAGCTATGCGCGAGCAGTACTTC
NA	TRBJ2-5	TRBD2	TRBV28	CASRLAGEETQYF	TGTGCCAGCAGACTAGCGGGGGAAGAGACCCAGTACTTC
NA	TRBJ2-7	TRBD2	TRBV6-1	CASSDPGLAGGPDEQYF	TGTGCCAGCAGTGACCCGGGACTAGCGGGGGGGCCAGACGAGCAGTACTTC
NA	TRBJ2-1	NA	TRBV6-5	CASSLGIGAGNEQFF	TGTGCCAGCAGCCTTGGGATAGGGGCGGGGAATGAGCAGTTCTTC
few	TRBJ2-1	NA	TRBV20-1	CSASYEQFF	TGCAGTGCTAGCTATGAGCAGTTCTTC
NA	TRBJ2-1	TRBD2	TRBV2	CASSQTSGAYNEQFF	TGTGCCAGCAGCCAGACTAGCGGGGCCTACAATGAGCAGTTCTTC
NA	TRBJ2-2	NA	TRBV19	CASRGRATGELFF	TGTGCCAGTAGAGGCAGGGCCACCGGGGAGCTGTTTTTT
NA	TRBJ1-1	NA	TRBV19	CASSLDSTEAFF	TGTGCCAGTAGTCTGGACAGTACTGAAGCTTTCTTT
NA	TRBJ1-4	TRBD1	TRBV5-1	CASSLTGHANEKLFF	TGCGCCAGCAGCCTGACAGGGCATGCTAATGAAAAACTGTTTTTT
few	TRBJ1-2	NA	TRBV4-3	CASSQGWVDYGYTF	TGCGCCAGCAGCCAAGGGTGGGTGGACTATGGCTACACCTTC
NA	TRBJ1-4	TRBD1	TRBV19	CASSMSDRDEKLFF	TGTGCCAGTAGTATGAGCGACAGGGATGAAAAACTGTTTTTT
NA	TRBJ2-1	NA	TRBV6-5	CASRRMSSYNEQFF	TGTGCCAGCAGACGGATGAGCTCCTACAATGAGCAGTTCTTC
NA	TRBJ1-4	TRBD1	TRBV15	CATSRGGGGVGANEKLFF	TGTGCCACCAGCAGAGGGGGAGGGGGCGTTGGAGCTAATGAAAAACTGTTTTTT
NA	TRBJ1-4	NA	TRBV29-1	CSVVALGQPTNEKLFF	TGCAGCGTTGTGGCCCTCGGACAACCAACTAATGAAAAACTGTTTTTT
NA	TRBJ1-2	NA	TRBV6-1	CASSPFTGTNYGYTF	TGTGCCAGCAGCCCCTTTACCGGGACTAACTATGGCTACACCTTC
NA	TRBJ2-7	NA	TRBV25-1	CASSGGYEQYF	TGTGCCAGCAGTGGGGGGTACGAGCAGTACTTC
once	TRBJ1-2	NA	TRBV5-6	CASSLWAGTSYGYTF	TGTGCCAGCAGCTTGTGGGCCGGGACGTCCTATGGCTACACCTTC
NA	TRBJ2-3	NA	TRBV7-9	CASSSGEETDTQYF	TGTGCCAGCAGCTCAGGAGAGGAGACCGATACGCAGTATTTT
NA	TRBJ2-7	TRBD1	TRBV6-1	CASSPLRGSYEQYF	TGTGCCAGCAGTCCCCTCAGGGGGTCCTACGAGCAGTACTTC
NA	TRBJ2-3	NA	TRBV9	CASSVLYTDTQYF	TGTGCCAGCAGCGTACTTTACACAGATACGCAGTATTTT
NA	TRBJ1-1	NA	TRBV11-2	CASSFSGDAEAFF	TGTGCCAGCAGCTTTTCTGGGGATGCTGAAGCTTTCTTT
NA	TRBJ1-2	TRBD1	TRBV19	CASHNRGLYGYTF	TGTGCCAGCCATAACAGGGGGCTCTATGGCTACACCTTC
NA	TRBJ2-1	NA	TRBV12-5	CASGSSSRGVYNEQFF	TGTGCTAGTGGTTCATCCTCGCGAGGGGTCTACAATGAGCAGTTCTTC
NA	TRBJ2-7	NA	TRBV7-9	CASSSDTYEQYF	TGTGCCAGCAGCTCTGACACCTACGAGCAGTACTTC
NA	TRBJ1-4	NA	TRBV2	CASSLLLGWEKLFF	TGTGCCAGCAGTTTGCTCCTAGGATGGGAAAAACTGTTTTTT
NA	TRBJ2-5	TRBD1	TRBV7-6	CASSLSTGGVEETQYF	TGTGCCAGCAGCCTGTCGACAGGGGGCGTCGAAGAGACCCAGTACTTC